Each of the 22 T cell receptor beta chains below was sequenced from the same sample in a study of identical twins. TCRdb fed the 5' RACE reads into MiXCR, producing one record per CDR3 protein. The sample has hundreds of thousands of distinct CDR3 sequences; 5.5% to 6.5% are singletons. The sequenced sample was naive T cells sorted from blood. Every receptor here comes from a man aged 18 to 29 in good health.

The chain carries TRBV7-8 and TRBJ2-3, with TRBD1 as a possible D gene (5 bases). The V gene lost 5 bases and the J gene lost 0 bases, with 12 bases spanning the gap. The CDR3 spans 15 residues. Germline V lookup: CDR1 SGHVS, CDR2 FQNEAQ. CDR3 nucleotides: TGTGCCAGCAGCCCGACAGTCGGTAGCACAGATACGCAGTATTTT. Residues: CASSPTVGSTDTQYF.

Only a few counts were recorded for this clonotype. This chain links TRBV7-2 with TRBJ2-3; 8 nucleotides match TRBD2. The germline CDR1 and CDR2 sequences are SGHTA and FQGNSA. V gave up 5 bases and J gave up 0 bases; unmatched junction bases: 10. The CDR3 runs to 17 residues. CDR3 DNA sequence: TGTGCCAGCAGCCGGACCTCTAGCGGGCTGAGCACAGATACGCAGTATTTT. Protein sequence: CASSRTSSGLSTDTQYF. Complete variable domain (other parts from reference TRBV7-2 and TRBJ2-3): GAGVSQSPSNKVTEKGKDVELRCDPISGHTALYWYRQSLGQGLEFLIYFQGNSAPDKSGLPSDRFSAERTGGSVSTLTIQRTQQEDSAVYLCASSRTSSGLSTDTQYFGPGTRLTVL.

This chain joins TRBV18 and TRBJ1-5; 9 nucleotides match TRBD1. The CDR3 consists of 15 residues. V lost 3 bases to trimming and J lost 6 bases; unmatched junction nucleotides: 6. From germline, CDR1 is KGHSH and CDR2 LQKENI. As DNA, the CDR3 is TGTGCCAGCTCACCGGACAGGGGAAGTAGTCAGCCCCAGCATTTT. Translation gives CASSPDRGSSQPQHF.

The rearrangement uses TRBV11-2 and TRBJ1-1; D uncertain. V gave up 3 bases and J gave up 1 base, with 12 bases separating them. The CDR3 covers 15 residues. CDR1 is SGHAT and CDR2 is FQNNGV in the germline V gene. The CDR3 nucleotides are TGTGCCAGCAGCTTTACGCAGATCGAGAACACTGAAGCTTTCTTT. Protein sequence: CASSFTQIENTEAFF.

This clonotype came up many times. V is TRBV7-9 and J is TRBJ2-1; D is uncertain. Trimming took off 5 bases at V and 15 bases at J, with 20 bases between the two ends. There are 13 residues in the CDR3. Per germline, CDR1 SEHNR and CDR2 FQNEAQ (reference sequence). DNA for the CDR3: TGTGCCAGCAGCCCAAACCGGGCCCTTGGCGGGTTCTTC. This codes for CASSPNRALGGFF.

The genes are TRBV4-3 and TRBJ1-1; 7 bases are shared with TRBD1. With V trimmed by 0 bases and J by 3 bases, 1 base remained unmatched. The CDR3 length is 14 residues. Germline V lookup: CDR1 LGHNA, CDR2 YSLEER. The CDR3 loop is CASSQEQGYTEAFF. The CDR3 DNA follows: TGCGCCAGCAGCCAAGAACAGGGGTACACTGAAGCTTTCTTT.

This clonotype showed up many times. The chain recombines TRBV10-3 with TRBJ2-5; 7 bases agree with TRBD1. Looked up from germline, CDR1 is ENHRY and CDR2 is SYGVKD. The J segment lost 5 bases and the V segment lost 5 bases, leaving 11 bases of the junction unmatched. There are 15 residues in the CDR3. The CDR3 nucleotides read TGTGCCATCAGTAACGGACAGGCCCTGGATGAGACCCAGTACTTC. It codes for CAISNGQALDETQYF.

This clonotype was counted ten times or more. V gene TRBV20-1 combines with J gene TRBJ2-5; the D gene could be TRBD1 or TRBD2 (6 bases each). The V and J ends lost 6 bases and 2 bases respectively, with 19 bases between them. This CDR3 is 15 amino acids long. Germline-derived CDR1 and CDR2 are DFQATT and SNEGSKA (reference sequence). CDR3 in DNA: TGCAGTGCAACTAGCATCAGGGGTCGACAAGAGACCCAGTACTTC. Amino acids: CSATSIRGRQETQYF.

Many counts were recorded for this clonotype. The chain recombines TRBV7-2 with TRBJ2-3, with 8 bases matching TRBD2. The CDR3 runs 15 residues. The V gene's germline CDR1 is SGHTA and CDR2 FQGNSA. With V trimmed by 7 bases and J by 0 bases, 6 bases remained unmatched. The CDR3: CASTGGASSTDTQYF. CDR3 nucleotides: TGTGCCAGCACGGGGGGGGCTAGTAGCACAGATACGCAGTATTTT.

This clonotype was counted ten times or more. This chain connects TRBV5-5 to TRBJ2-7; 8 bases line up with TRBD2. Trimming removed 6 bases from V and 4 bases from J; junction bases left unmatched: 9. The CDR3 has 14 residues. Germline V gene lookup returns CDR1 SGHKS and CDR2 YYEKEE (reference sequence). CDR3 loop: CASTKAGASYEQYF. The CDR3 DNA is TGTGCCAGCACCAAAGCGGGAGCTTCTTACGAGCAGTACTTC.

This clonotype was detected ten times or more. This chain connects TRBV12-3 or TRBV12-4 to TRBJ2-2; D might be TRBD2 (6 bases). The ends were cut back, 0 bases at V and 7 bases at J, with 9 bases in the middle. There are 14 residues in the CDR3. The CDR3 bases are TGTGCCAGCAGTTTAGCCGGGAGCATCGGGGAGCTGTTTTTT. It specifies CASSLAGSIGELFF.

This clonotype was observed a handful of times. This chain links TRBV15 with TRBJ2-7, with D tentatively TRBD1 or TRBD2 (6 bases each). Trimming cost V 4 bases and J 5 bases, with 27 bases left between them. CDR1 and CDR2 from the germline V gene are LNHNV and YYDKDF (reference sequence). The CDR3 is made up of 18 amino acids. The CDR3, as DNA: TGTGCCACCAGCACCGTCGTGGGGGGCCTCCTCCCCTCTCACGAGCAGTACTTC. Translated, it gives CATSTVVGGLLPSHEQYF.

This clonotype showed up just a few times. The chain's CDR3 is CASSFRGGEETQYF. The DNA of the CDR3 is TGCGCCAGCAGCTTCAGGGGTGGCGAAGAGACCCAGTACTTC. The chain has TRBV5-1 and TRBJ2-5, with D possibly matching TRBD1 (6 bases). The CDR3 is 14 residues long. V dropped 2 bases and J dropped 3 bases, with 11 bases sitting between them. Germline CDR1 SGHRS, CDR2 YFSETQ.

V is TRBV5-1 and J is TRBJ1-1; no firm D call. Germline V CDR1 and CDR2: SGHRS, YFSETQ. Trimming took 2 bases from V and 3 from J, leaving 11 bases between them. The CDR3 totals 14 residues. CDR3 sequence (DNA): TGCGCCAGCAGCTTTTGGGCCGGGGACACTGAAGCTTTCTTT. It specifies CASSFWAGDTEAFF. The entire variable domain, with the rest obtained from reference TRBV5-1 and TRBJ1-1, is as follows: KAGVTQTPRYLIKTRGQQVTLSCSPISGHRSVSWYQQTPGQGLQFLFEYFSETQRNKGNFPGRFSGRQFSNSRSEMNVSTLELGDSALYLCASSFWAGDTEAFFGQGTRLTVV.

On this clonotype: The conserved final phenylalanine or tryptophan is absent from the CDR3, which likely points to a read error. This chain uses TRBV18 with TRBJ2-1; possible D gene TRBD1, 6 bases. The CDR3 runs 12 residues. Trimming cost V 4 bases and J 6 bases, with 7 bases left between them. CDR1 KGHSH and CDR2 LQKENI come from the germline V gene. The CDR3 coding sequence is TGTGCCAGCTCACTGGACAGCAATGAGCAGTTCTAC. This translates into CASSLDSNEQFY.

This clonotype was seen many times. This sequence joins TRBV29-1 and TRBJ2-4, with 8 positions matching TRBD1. Germline CDR1 reads SQVTM; CDR2 reads ANQGSEA. The CDR3 loop spans 12 amino acids. The trim removed 7 bases at V and 7 bases at J, leaving 6 bases unmatched. CDR3 in amino acids: CSAQGAYNIQYF. CDR3 nucleotides: TGCAGCGCCCAGGGGGCATACAACATTCAGTACTTC. The full variable domain, completed using reference TRBV29-1 and TRBJ2-4, is SAVISQKPSRDICQRGTSLTIQCQVDSQVTMMFWYRQQPGQSLTLIATANQGSEATYESGFVIDKFPISRPNLTFSTLTVSNMSPEDSSIYLCSAQGAYNIQYFGAGTRLSVL.

This clonotype appeared many times. V gene TRBV5-5 combines with J gene TRBJ2-5; 7 nucleotides line up with TRBD2. This CDR3 has 16 amino acids. Germline V gives CDR1 SGHKS, CDR2 YYEKEE (reference sequence). J lost 5 bases, V lost 2 bases, and 12 bases had no gene match. This CDR3 reads CASSFTIAGVGETQYF. The CDR3 DNA follows: TGTGCCAGCAGCTTTACGATTGCGGGAGTGGGGGAGACCCAGTACTTC.

This clonotype was counted at least ten times. The chain combines TRBV29-1 with TRBJ2-1; the D is unclear. CDR3 length: 12 residues. Trimming removed 3 bases from V and 5 bases from J, with 8 bases in between. The germline V gene has CDR1 SQVTM and CDR2 ANQGSEA. This CDR3 reads CSVDDNHNEQFF. DNA of the CDR3: TGCAGCGTTGATGACAACCACAATGAGCAGTTCTTC.

The chain links TRBV20-1 to TRBJ2-1; D could derive from TRBD1 or TRBD2 (7 bases each). The CDR3 loop spans 15 amino acids. Germline CDR1 and CDR2: DFQATT and SNEGSKA (reference sequence). Trimming left V 6 bases short and J 4 bases short, with 19 bases between. The CDR3 sequence is CSAPNSGGGYNEQFF. DNA of the CDR3: TGCAGTGCACCAAACTCAGGGGGGGGGTACAATGAGCAGTTCTTC.

This clonotype turned up a few times. The chain combines TRBV9 with TRBJ2-5, with 9 bases lining up with TRBD1. In germline, CDR1 is SGDLS, CDR2 YYNGEE. CDR3 size: 16 residues. V lost 3 bases, J lost 5 bases, and 11 bases stayed unmatched. CDR3 amino acids: CASSAIPTGGGETQYF. Written as DNA, the CDR3 is TGTGCCAGCAGCGCGATCCCCACAGGGGGCGGTGAGACCCAGTACTTC. Variable domain in full (rest from reference TRBV9 and TRBJ2-5): DSGVTQTPKHLITATGQRVTLRCSPRSGDLSVYWYQQSLDQGLQFLIQYYNGEERAKGNILERFSAQQFPDLHSELNLSSLELGDSALYFCASSAIPTGGGETQYFGPGTRLLVL.

This clonotype was counted ten times or more. This sequence joins TRBV20-1 and TRBJ1-3, with D uncertain. Trimming removed 6 bases at V and 4 bases at J, with 13 bases between. CDR3 length: 13 amino acids. CDR1 is DFQATT, CDR2 SNEGSKA, per germline (reference sequence). The CDR3 is CSAADDPGNTIYF. The CDR3 DNA reads TGCAGTGCCGCGGACGACCCGGGAAACACCATATATTTT.

V gene TRBV11-2 combines with J gene TRBJ2-2; 8 nucleotides agree with TRBD2. Per the germline V gene, CDR1 is SGHAT and CDR2 is FQNNGV. The CDR3 has 16 amino acids. V lost 6 bases and J lost 6; bases outside the gene matches: 12. DNA for the CDR3: TGTGCCAGCAGGAAAACTAGCGGTGAAGGGCCCGGGGAGCTGTTTTTT. Translation gives CASRKTSGEGPGELFF.